This TCR beta chain was obtained from a study of T cells in Graves' hyperthyroidism and ophthalmopathy. In patients aged 18 to 65, hyperthyroidism was newly diagnosed, with duration under 2 months. CDR1 and CDR2 (germline): SEHNR, FQNEAQ (reference sequence). V was pared by 6 bases and J by 4 bases, with 9 bases of the junction left unmatched. The CDR3 spans 16 residues. This clonotype was observed at least ten times. RNA transcripts served as the template for amplifying TCR beta CDR3 regions. TCR CDR3 regions were first amplified by RT-PCR with HTBI primers. MiXCR was run by TCRdb on the multiplex PCR reads, yielding one entry per CDR3 protein. Among under 350,000 distinct CDR3 sequences listed, 10% to 15% were seen once.

This sequence was found in a woman between 25 and 40 years old with Graves' hyperthyroidism that later progressed to Graves' ophthalmopathy. The sequencing input was blood. The rearrangement uses TRBV7-9 and TRBJ2-1, with 10 bases identical to TRBD2. CDR3 DNA: TGTGCCAGCAGTTCCCCCGGGACTAGCGTATACAATGAGCAGTTCTTC. Protein product: CASSSPGTSVYNEQFF.